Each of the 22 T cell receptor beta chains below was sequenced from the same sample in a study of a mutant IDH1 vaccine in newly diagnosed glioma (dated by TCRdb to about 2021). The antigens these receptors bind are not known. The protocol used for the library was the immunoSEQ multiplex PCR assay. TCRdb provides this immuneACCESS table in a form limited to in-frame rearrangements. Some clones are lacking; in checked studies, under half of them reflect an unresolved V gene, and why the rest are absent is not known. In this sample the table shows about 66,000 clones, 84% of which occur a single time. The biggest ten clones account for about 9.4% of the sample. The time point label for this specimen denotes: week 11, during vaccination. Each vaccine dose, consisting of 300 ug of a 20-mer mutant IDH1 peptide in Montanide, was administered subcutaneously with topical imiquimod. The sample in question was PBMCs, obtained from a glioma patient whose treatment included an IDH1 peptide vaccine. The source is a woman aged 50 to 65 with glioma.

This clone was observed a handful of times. In nucleotides, the CDR3 is TGTGCCTGGAACCCGAGGGCCGCGGGCAATGAGCAGTTCTTC. Translated, it gives CAWNPRAAGNEQFF. V gene TRBV30 combines with J gene TRBJ2-1, with a possible D match to TRBD2 (5 bases). The V end lost 4 bases, the J end lost 6 bases, and 16 bases lay between the germline ends. Germline V CDR1 and CDR2: GTSNPN, SVGIG (reference sequence). This CDR3 spans 14 amino acids.

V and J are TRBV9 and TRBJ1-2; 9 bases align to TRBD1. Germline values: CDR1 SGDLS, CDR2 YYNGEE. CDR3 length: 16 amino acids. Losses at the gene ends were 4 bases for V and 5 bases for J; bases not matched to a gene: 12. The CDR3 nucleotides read TGTGCCAGCAGCCATGGGACAGGGAGGAAATTATATGGCTACACCTTC. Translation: CASSHGTGRKLYGYTF.

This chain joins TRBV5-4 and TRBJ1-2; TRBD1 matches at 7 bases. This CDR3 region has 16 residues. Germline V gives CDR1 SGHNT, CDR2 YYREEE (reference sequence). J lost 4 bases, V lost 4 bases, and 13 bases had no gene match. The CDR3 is CASSPGFKGTVYGYTF. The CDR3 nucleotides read TGTGCCAGCAGCCCAGGATTTAAGGGGACAGTCTATGGCTACACCTTC. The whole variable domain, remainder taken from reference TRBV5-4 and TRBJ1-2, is ETGVTQSPTHLIKTRGQQVTLRCSSQSGHNTVSWYQQALGQGPQFIFQYYREEENGRGNFPPRFSGLQFPNYSSELNVNALELDDSALYLCASSPGFKGTVYGYTFGSGTRLTVV.

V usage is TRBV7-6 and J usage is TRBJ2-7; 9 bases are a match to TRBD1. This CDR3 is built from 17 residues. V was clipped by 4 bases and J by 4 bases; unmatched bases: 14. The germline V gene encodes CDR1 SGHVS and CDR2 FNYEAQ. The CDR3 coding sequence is TGTGCCAGCAGCTCTACCCCCCGGGACAGGGAAATATACGAGCAGTACTTC. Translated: CASSSTPRDREIYEQYF.

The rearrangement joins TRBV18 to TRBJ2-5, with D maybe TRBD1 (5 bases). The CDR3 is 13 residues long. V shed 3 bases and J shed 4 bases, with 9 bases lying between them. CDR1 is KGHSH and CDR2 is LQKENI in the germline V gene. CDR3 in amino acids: CASSPQGSETQYF. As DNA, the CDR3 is TGTGCCAGCTCACCCCAGGGTTCAGAGACCCAGTACTTC. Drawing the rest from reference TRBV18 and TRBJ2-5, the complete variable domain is NAGVMQNPRHLVRRRGQEARLRCSPMKGHSHVYWYRQLPEEGLKFMVYLQKENIIDESGMPKERFSAEFPKEGPSILRIQQVVRGDSAAYFCASSPQGSETQYFGPGTRLLVL.

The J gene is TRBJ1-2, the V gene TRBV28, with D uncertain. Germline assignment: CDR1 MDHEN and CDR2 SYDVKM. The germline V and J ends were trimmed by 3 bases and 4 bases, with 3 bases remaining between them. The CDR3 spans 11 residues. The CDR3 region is CASSFGYGYTF. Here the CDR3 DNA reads TGTGCCAGCAGTTTTGGCTATGGCTACACCTTC.

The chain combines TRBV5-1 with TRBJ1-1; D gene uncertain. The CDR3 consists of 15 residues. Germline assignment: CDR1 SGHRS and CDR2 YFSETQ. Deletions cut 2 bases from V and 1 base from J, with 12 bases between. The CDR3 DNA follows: TGCGCCAGCAGCTTTGCACCGTTGGAGAACACTGAAGCTTTCTTT. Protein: CASSFAPLENTEAFF. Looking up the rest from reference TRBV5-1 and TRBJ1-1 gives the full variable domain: KAGVTQTPRYLIKTRGQQVTLSCSPISGHRSVSWYQQTPGQGLQFLFEYFSETQRNKGNFPGRFSGRQFSNSRSEMNVSTLELGDSALYLCASSFAPLENTEAFFGQGTRLTVV.

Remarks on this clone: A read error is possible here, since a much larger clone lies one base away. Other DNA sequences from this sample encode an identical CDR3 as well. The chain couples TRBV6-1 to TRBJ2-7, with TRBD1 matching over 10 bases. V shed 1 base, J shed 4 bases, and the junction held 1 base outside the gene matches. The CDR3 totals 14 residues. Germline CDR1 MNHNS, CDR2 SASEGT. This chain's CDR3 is CASSEGTGGYEQYF. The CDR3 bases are TGTGCCAGCAGTGAAGGGACAGGGGGTTACGAGCAGTACTTC.

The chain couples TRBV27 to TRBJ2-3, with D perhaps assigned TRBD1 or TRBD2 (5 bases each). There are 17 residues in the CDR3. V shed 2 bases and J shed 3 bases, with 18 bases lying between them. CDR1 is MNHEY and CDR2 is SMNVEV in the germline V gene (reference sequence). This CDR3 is CASSLIWSPGSTDTQYF. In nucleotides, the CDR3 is TGTGCCAGCAGTTTAATCTGGTCCCCAGGGAGTACAGATACGCAGTATTTT.

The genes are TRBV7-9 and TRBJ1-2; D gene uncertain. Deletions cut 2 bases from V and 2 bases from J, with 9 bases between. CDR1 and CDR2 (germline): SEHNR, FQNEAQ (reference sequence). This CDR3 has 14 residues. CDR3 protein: CASSLISVNYGYTF. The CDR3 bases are TGTGCCAGCAGCTTAATTTCAGTGAACTATGGCTACACCTTC. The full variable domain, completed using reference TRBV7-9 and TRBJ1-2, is DTGVSQNPRHKITKRGQNVTFRCDPISEHNRLYWYRQTLGQGPEFLTYFQNEAQLEKSRLLSDRFSAERPKGSFSTLEIQRTEQGDSAMYLCASSLISVNYGYTFGSGTRLTVV.

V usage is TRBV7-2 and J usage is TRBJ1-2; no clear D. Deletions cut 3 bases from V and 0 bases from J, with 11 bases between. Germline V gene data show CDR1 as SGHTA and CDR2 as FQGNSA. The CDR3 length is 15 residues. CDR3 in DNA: TGTGCCAGCAGCTTTCCAGAAAGACCTAACTATGGCTACACCTTC. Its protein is CASSFPERPNYGYTF. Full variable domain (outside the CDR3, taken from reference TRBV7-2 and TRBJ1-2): GAGVSQSPSNKVTEKGKDVELRCDPISGHTALYWYRQSLGQGLEFLIYFQGNSAPDKSGLPSDRFSAERTGGSVSTLTIQRTQQEDSAVYLCASSFPERPNYGYTFGSGTRLTVV.

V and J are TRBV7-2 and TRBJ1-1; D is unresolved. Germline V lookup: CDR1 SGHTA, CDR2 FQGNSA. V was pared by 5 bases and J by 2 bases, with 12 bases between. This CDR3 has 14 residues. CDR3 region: CASSRSHGNTEAFF. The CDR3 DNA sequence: TGTGCCAGCAGCCGATCACATGGAAACACTGAAGCTTTCTTT. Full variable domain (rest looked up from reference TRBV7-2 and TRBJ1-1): GAGVSQSPSNKVTEKGKDVELRCDPISGHTALYWYRQSLGQGLEFLIYFQGNSAPDKSGLPSDRFSAERTGGSVSTLTIQRTQQEDSAVYLCASSRSHGNTEAFFGQGTRLTVV.

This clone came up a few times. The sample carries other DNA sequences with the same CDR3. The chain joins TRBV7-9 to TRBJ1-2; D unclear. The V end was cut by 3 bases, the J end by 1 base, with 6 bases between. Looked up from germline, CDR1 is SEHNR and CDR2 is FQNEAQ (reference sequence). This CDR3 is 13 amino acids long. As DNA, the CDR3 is TGTGCCAGCAGCTTGCCCAATAACTATGGCTACACCTTC. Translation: CASSLPNNYGYTF.

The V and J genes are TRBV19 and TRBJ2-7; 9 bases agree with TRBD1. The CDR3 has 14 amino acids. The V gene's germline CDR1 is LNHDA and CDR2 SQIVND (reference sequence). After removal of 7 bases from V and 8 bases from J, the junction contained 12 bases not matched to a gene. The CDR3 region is CASTSNMDRGKQYF. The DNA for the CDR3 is TGTGCCAGTACCTCAAACATGGACAGGGGTAAGCAGTACTTC.

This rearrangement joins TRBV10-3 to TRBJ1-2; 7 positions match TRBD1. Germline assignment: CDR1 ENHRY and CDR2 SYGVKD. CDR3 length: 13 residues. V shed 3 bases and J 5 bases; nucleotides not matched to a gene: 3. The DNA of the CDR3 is TGTGCCATCAGTGACCAGACAGGGTATGGCTACACCTTC. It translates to CAISDQTGYGYTF.

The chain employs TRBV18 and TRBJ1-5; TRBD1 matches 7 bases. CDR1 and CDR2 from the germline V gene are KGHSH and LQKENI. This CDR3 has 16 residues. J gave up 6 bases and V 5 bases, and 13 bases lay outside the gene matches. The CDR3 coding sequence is TGTGCCAGCTCAAAAATGACAGGGAAAAATGGTCAGCCCCAGCATTTT. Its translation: CASSKMTGKNGQPQHF.

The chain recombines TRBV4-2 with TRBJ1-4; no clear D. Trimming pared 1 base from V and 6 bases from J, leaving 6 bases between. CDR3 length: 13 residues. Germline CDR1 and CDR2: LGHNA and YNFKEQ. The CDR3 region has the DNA TGTGCCAGCAGCCAAGGGCGGCATGAAAAACTGTTTTTT. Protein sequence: CASSQGRHEKLFF.

This chain's CDR3 is CASSPGGAGNTEAFF. Written as DNA, the CDR3 is TGTGCCAGCTCACCAGGTGGGGCCGGGAACACTGAAGCTTTCTTT. This chain uses TRBV18 with TRBJ1-1; weak D call: TRBD1 (5 bases). Germline-derived CDR1 and CDR2 are KGHSH and LQKENI. The CDR3 covers 15 residues. V was cut by 2 bases and J by 1 base, with 11 bases left in between.

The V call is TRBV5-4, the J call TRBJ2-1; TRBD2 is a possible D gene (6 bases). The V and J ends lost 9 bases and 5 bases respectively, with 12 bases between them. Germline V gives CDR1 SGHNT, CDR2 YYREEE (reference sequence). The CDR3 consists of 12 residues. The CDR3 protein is CATSTSDNEQFF. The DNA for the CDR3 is TGTGCCACCTCGACTAGTGACAATGAGCAGTTCTTC.

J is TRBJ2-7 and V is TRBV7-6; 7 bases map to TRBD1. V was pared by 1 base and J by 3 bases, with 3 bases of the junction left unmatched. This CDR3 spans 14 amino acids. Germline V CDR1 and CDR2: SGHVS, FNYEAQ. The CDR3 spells CASSLGAGGYEQYF. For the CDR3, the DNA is TGTGCCAGCAGCTTAGGAGCAGGGGGCTACGAGCAGTACTTC. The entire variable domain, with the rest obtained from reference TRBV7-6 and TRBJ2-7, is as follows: GAGVSQSPRYKVTKRGQDVALRCDPISGHVSLYWYRQALGQGPEFLTYFNYEAQQDKSGLPNDRFSAERPEGSISTLTIQRTEQRDSAMYRCASSLGAGGYEQYFGPGTRLTVT.

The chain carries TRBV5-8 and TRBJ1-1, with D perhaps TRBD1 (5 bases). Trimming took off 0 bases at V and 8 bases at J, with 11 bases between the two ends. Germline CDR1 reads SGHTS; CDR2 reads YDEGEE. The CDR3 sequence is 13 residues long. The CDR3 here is CASSLGGRGEAFF. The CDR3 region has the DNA TGTGCCAGCAGCTTGGGGGGTAGGGGCGAAGCTTTCTTT.

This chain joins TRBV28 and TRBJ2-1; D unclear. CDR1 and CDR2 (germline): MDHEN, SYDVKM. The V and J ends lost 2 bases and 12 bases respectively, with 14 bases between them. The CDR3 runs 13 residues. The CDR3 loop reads CASSLTSFLGQFF. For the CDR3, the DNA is TGTGCCAGCAGTTTAACATCCTTTCTAGGGCAGTTCTTC.